Reported below is one T cell receptor beta chain. The antigen remains unidentified. The record originates from a study of response to subunit inactivated influenza vaccine. General study results and limits: The authors proposed limited new T cell recruitment per seasonal influenza vaccination.

The germline CDR1 and CDR2 sequences are LGHNA and YNFKEQ. The CDR3 extends over 13 amino acids. Trimming cost V 1 base and J 6 bases, with 8 bases left between them. TCRdb ran MiXCR on the RT-PCR reads and lists one entry per CDR3 protein. The sample has around 710,000 distinct CDR3 sequences; approximately 13% are singletons. Sequences were derived from PBMCs from blood, sampled 14 to 15 days before vaccination. V gene TRBV4-2 combines with J gene TRBJ2-3; no clear D. The receptor was derived from a man aged 50 to 60 who received an inactivated influenza vaccine. The CDR3 sequence is CASSQVPGDTQYF. CDR3 nucleotides: TGTGCCAGCAGCCAAGTACCCGGCGATACGCAGTATTTT.